This is a list of T cell receptor beta chains from one sample in a study of shared clonotypes between healthy human individuals. Repertoires were generated with immunoSEQ multiplex PCR, while TCRdb's copy carries only in-frame clones and drops some. The table lists fewer than 650,000 clones, around 76% of them singletons. The sequenced sample was PBMCs. Receptors were obtained from a woman between 35 and 50 years old in good health. Some clones in this sample may be carry-over from other donors' samples. Both conserved end residues are part of each CDR3. D genes are given only for firm matches. A row's size may be missing; if present it is once, few, many or a size class.

TRBJ2-2,NA,TRBV11-3,NA,TGTGCCAGCAGCTCCGGGGGTGCGAACACCGGGGAGCTGTTTTTT,CASSSGGANTGELFF
TRBJ1-6,NA,TRBV27,NA,TGTGCCAGCAGTTTTATGGGGGGCAGGGGATTAAATTCACCCCTCCACTTT,CASSFMGGRGLNSPLHF
TRBJ2-6,NA,TRBV28,few,TGTGCCAGCAGTTTACACTCTGGGGCCAACGTCCTGACTTTC,CASSLHSGANVLTF
TRBJ1-1,NA,TRBV5-4,once,TGTGCCAGCAGACTGGGACGGAACACTGAAGCTTTCTTT,CASRLGRNTEAFF
TRBJ2-7,NA,TRBV7-6,NA,TGTGCCAGCAGCTTAGTAGGCGGGACACGCACCTACGAGCAGTACTTC,CASSLVGGTRTYEQYF
TRBJ1-5,TRBD1,TRBV6-1,NA,TGTGCCAGCAGTGATAACGACAGGGTAGGCAATCAGCCCCAGCATTTT,CASSDNDRVGNQPQHF
TRBJ2-7,TRBD2,TRBV9,NA,TGTGCCAGCAGCGTGGGCGGGGGAACCTACGAGCAGTACTTC,CASSVGGGTYEQYF
TRBJ2-3,TRBD2,TRBV19,NA,TGTGCCAGTAGTATTGGAGCGGGAGGGATAGATACGCAGTATTTT,CASSIGAGGIDTQYF
TRBJ1-3,NA,TRBV27,NA,TGTGCCACCTCCCAGGGATGGGGATCTGGAAACACCATATATTTT,CATSQGWGSGNTIYF
TRBJ1-4,NA,TRBV19,once,TGTGCCAGTAGTCCCCGCAGGGACGGTTTGGAAAAACTGTTTTTT,CASSPRRDGLEKLFF
TRBJ2-7,TRBD1,TRBV18,many,TGTGCCAGCTCACGCGGACAGGGCCCAGGCGAGCAGTACTTC,CASSRGQGPGEQYF
TRBJ2-7,NA,TRBV19,NA,TGTGCCAGTAGGCAGACCCTGAGCTCCTACGAGCAGTACTTC,CASRQTLSSYEQYF
TRBJ2-4,NA,TRBV5-6,NA,TGTGCCAGCAGCTGGCAGGGGCTGGAAAACATTCAGTACTTC,CASSWQGLENIQYF
TRBJ2-7,NA,TRBV27,NA,TGTGCCAGCAGTTTACGTTTTTCGGACAACTACGAGCAGTACTTC,CASSLRFSDNYEQYF
TRBJ1-1,NA,TRBV28,NA,TGTGCCAGCAGGCGTACCGTATACACTGAAGCTTTCTTT,CASRRTVYTEAFF
TRBJ1-5,TRBD1,TRBV4-1,NA,TGCGCCAGCAGCCAAGACAGGACAGGGAGTATTCAGCCCCAGCATTTT,CASSQDRTGSIQPQHF
TRBJ1-1,NA,TRBV28,NA,TGTGCCAGCAGTTTGGCTGCCAGGGGTAAGGCTTTCTTT,CASSLAARGKAFF
TRBJ2-6,TRBD1,TRBV10-3,NA,TGTGCCATCAGGTTCGGGACAGGGTCTCCTGGGGCCAACGTCCTGACTTTC,CAIRFGTGSPGANVLTF
TRBJ2-1,TRBD2,TRBV5-1,NA,TGCGCCAGCAGCTTGTCTAGCGGGAACTACAATGAGCAGTTCTTC,CASSLSSGNYNEQFF
TRBJ2-5,TRBD2,TRBV9,NA,TGTGCCAGCAGCGTAGCGGGGACTAGCGGGAGACAAGAGACCCAGTACTTC,CASSVAGTSGRQETQYF
TRBJ2-7,NA,TRBV11-2,NA,TGTGCCAGCAGCCATGGGGGCGGGGGCTACGAGCAGTACTTC,CASSHGGGGYEQYF
TRBJ2-1,TRBD2,TRBV7-3,NA,TGTGCCAGCAGTATTCCCGTGGCTAGCGGGAAATACAATGAGCAGTTCTTC,CASSIPVASGKYNEQFF
TRBJ2-4,NA,TRBV5-8,few,TGTGCCAGCAGCTGGGGGGAGGACATTCAGTACTTC,CASSWGEDIQYF
TRBJ2-1,NA,TRBV7-8,once,TGTGCCAGCAGCTACACAGGGTTCTCCTACAATGAGCAGTTCTTC,CASSYTGFSYNEQFF
TRBJ2-7,NA,TRBV6-5,NA,TGTGCCAGCAGCCCACCTCGTACCCCCTACGAGCAGTACTTC,CASSPPRTPYEQYF
TRBJ2-1,NA,TRBV7-2,NA,TGTGCCAGCAGCCAAGACAGGTCTTCCTACAATGAGCAGTTCTTC,CASSQDRSSYNEQFF
TRBJ2-3,NA,TRBV11-3,NA,TGTGCCAGCAGCTCAACTACCGCCACAGATACGCAGTATTTT,CASSSTTATDTQYF
TRBJ1-6,NA,TRBV30,NA,TGTGCCTGCGATCGGGGGAGTAATTCACCCCTCCACTTT,CACDRGSNSPLHF
TRBJ2-7,TRBD1,TRBV6-1,NA,TGTGCCAGCAGCACAGGGGGCAACTACGAGCAGTACTTC,CASSTGGNYEQYF
TRBJ2-3,NA,TRBV29-1,many,TGCAGCGTTGAAAGCCCCCGGAACGCAGATACGCAGTATTTT,CSVESPRNADTQYF
TRBJ1-6,TRBD1,TRBV25-1,NA,TGTGCCAGCAGTGAAATTAGGGACAGGGGCAATTCACCCCTCCACTTT,CASSEIRDRGNSPLHF